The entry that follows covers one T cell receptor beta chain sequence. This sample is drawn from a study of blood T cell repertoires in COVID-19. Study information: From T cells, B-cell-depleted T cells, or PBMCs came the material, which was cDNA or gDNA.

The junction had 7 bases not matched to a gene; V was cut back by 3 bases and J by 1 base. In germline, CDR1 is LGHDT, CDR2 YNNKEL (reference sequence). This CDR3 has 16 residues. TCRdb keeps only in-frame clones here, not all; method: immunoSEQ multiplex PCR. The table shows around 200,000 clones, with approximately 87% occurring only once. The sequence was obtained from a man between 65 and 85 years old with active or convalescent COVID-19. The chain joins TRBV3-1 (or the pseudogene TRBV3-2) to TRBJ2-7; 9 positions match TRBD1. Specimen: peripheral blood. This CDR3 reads CASSQAPGTGSYEQYF. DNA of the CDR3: TGTGCCAGCAGCCAGGCCCCCGGGACAGGGTCCTACGAGCAGTACTTC.